This T cell receptor beta chain originates from a study of kidney transplant recipient with SARS-CoV-2 infection. The CDR3 spans 14 residues. CDR1 and CDR2 from the germline V gene are SGHNT and YENEEA. Between the trimmed V and J ends, which lost 0 bases and 6 bases, there was a span of 8 bases. On this clonotype: A single base separates this from a much larger clone, so it may be a read error.

TCRdb recomputed calls from the reads with MiXCR, one row per CDR3 protein. The table lists approximately 240,000 distinct CDR3 sequences, around 26% of them singletons. The receptor was derived from a male patient aged 30 to 40 who had COVID-19 and was a kidney transplant recipient. Some T cells may be provided by the graft donor. V is TRBV11-3 and J is TRBJ2-2; the D is unclear. The sample consisted of a blood sample, taken at baseline and between days 110 and 120 from a kidney transplant recipient. The CDR3 sequence is CASSLESDAGELFF. CDR3 nucleotides: TGTGCCAGCAGCTTAGAGAGCGACGCCGGGGAGCTGTTTTTT. Full variable domain (rest looked up from reference TRBV11-3 and TRBJ2-2): EAGVVQSPRYKIIEKKQPVAFWCNPISGHNTLYWYLQNLGQGPELLIRYENEEAVDDSQLPKDRFSAERLKGVDSTLKIQPAELGDSAVYLCASSLESDAGELFFGEGSRLTVL.